This T cell receptor beta chain was sequenced in a study of blood T cell repertoires in COVID-19. Study-wide context: The samples span acute and convalescent COVID-19 from the United States, Italy and Spain. From T cells, B-cell-depleted T cells, or PBMCs came the material, which was cDNA or gDNA.

V shed 0 bases and J shed 4 bases, with 7 bases lying between them. This CDR3 has 14 residues. Germline CDR1 and CDR2: KGHSH and LQKENI. Study processing details: From reference gene primer amplification, estimates of nucleated cell counts were derived. Assay used: immunoSEQ multiplex PCR; TCRdb lists only in-frame clones, some missing. V and J calls and clone size are given by that table; D and trimming were obtained from the DNA. Found here are some 140,000 clones, roughly 72% of them singletons; the top ten hold 10% to 11%. The sequencing input was peripheral blood. The sequence was obtained from a human donor in a cohort sampled during active COVID-19. The chain uses TRBV18 and TRBJ1-5, with TRBD1 as a possible D gene (6 bases). CDR3 amino acids: CASSPPTGNQPQHF. DNA of the CDR3: TGTGCCAGCTCACCACCGACAGGAAATCAGCCCCAGCATTTT.